The clone carrying this TCR beta chain was counted many times. The entry originates in a study of Graves' ophthalmopathy and Graves' hyperthyroidism. Amplification from RNA transcripts yielded the TCR beta CDR3 regions. An initial RT-PCR round employing HTBI primers preceded a second-round multiplex PCR. TCRdb processed the multiplex PCR reads anew with MiXCR; each CDR3 protein has one entry. The data show tens of thousands of distinct CDR3 sequences, with around 50% seen just once and roughly 5% held by the top ten. Sequenced: peripheral blood. This receptor was obtained from an adult woman with Graves' ophthalmopathy.

DNA of the CDR3: TGTGCCAGCAGCTTAGGAGGGTCGACTAGCGGATCCTACAATGAGCAGTTCTTC. Protein: CASSLGGSTSGSYNEQFF. This chain connects TRBV5-4 to TRBJ2-1; 9 bases agree with TRBD2. Losses at the gene ends were 2 bases for V and 1 base for J; bases not matched to a gene: 10. The CDR3 runs 18 residues. Germline assignment: CDR1 SGHNT and CDR2 YYREEE (reference sequence).